This record looks at one T cell receptor beta chain sequence and its context. What it binds is unknown. cDNA serving as the sequencing template came from extracted, reverse transcribed RNA. Some clones are missing from TCRdb's copy, which holds only in-frame ones; the method was immunoSEQ multiplex PCR. Here the sample spans some 180,000 clones, 51% being singletons. The data stem from a study of CD8+ T cells in alopecia areata. Study details: Tofacitinib was given for 6 to 18 months, then stopped for 6 months.

Treatment described: oral pan-JAK inhibitor, 5-10 mg twice daily. Study-wide results and caveats: Persistence during tofacitinib was seen for many expanded lesional clones in scalp and blood. Among patients, TCR sharing was less clear than in mice, a difference possibly due in part to HLA diversity in the patient population.

Trimming took off 5 bases at V and 2 bases at J, with 13 bases between the two ends. Germline CDR1 and CDR2: LNHDA and SQIVND (reference sequence). The CDR3 extends over 14 amino acids. The chain is built from TRBV19 and TRBJ2-7; D might be TRBD1 (6 bases). This clonotype was obtained from a human donor with alopecia areata. Sequenced here: CD8+ T cells sorted from blood, sampled at roughly week 53, from a patient treated with tofacitinib. CDR3 coding DNA: TGTGCCAGTAGTCTCCGGGACATGACCTACGAGCAGTACTTC. This gives the protein CASSLRDMTYEQYF. Supplemented by reference TRBV19 and TRBJ2-7, the full variable domain reads DGGITQSPKYLFRKEGQNVTLSCEQNLNHDAMYWYRQDPGQGLRLIYYSQIVNDFQKGDIAEGYSVSREKKESFPLTVTSAQKNPTAFYLCASSLRDMTYEQYFGPGTRLTVT.